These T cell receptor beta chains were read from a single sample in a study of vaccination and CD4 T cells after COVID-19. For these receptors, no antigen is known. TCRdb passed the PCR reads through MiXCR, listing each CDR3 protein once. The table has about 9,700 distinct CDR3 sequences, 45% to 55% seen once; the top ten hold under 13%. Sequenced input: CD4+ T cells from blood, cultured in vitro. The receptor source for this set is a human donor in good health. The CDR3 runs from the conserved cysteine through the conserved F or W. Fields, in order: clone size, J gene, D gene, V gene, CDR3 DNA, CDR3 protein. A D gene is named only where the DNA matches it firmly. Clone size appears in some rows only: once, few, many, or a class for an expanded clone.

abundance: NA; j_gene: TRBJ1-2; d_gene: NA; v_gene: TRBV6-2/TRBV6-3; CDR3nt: TGTGCCAGCAGTTATAATCAGCAATACTATGGCTACACCTTC; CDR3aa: CASSYNQQYYGYTF
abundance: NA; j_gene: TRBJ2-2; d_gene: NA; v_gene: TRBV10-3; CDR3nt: TGTGCCATCTCAGGACTAAACACCGGGGAGCTGTTTTTT; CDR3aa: CAISGLNTGELFF
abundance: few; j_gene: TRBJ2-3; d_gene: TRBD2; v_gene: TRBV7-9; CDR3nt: TGTGCCAGCAGCACCCTGCCTAGCGGCCTTAGCACAGATACGCAGTATTTT; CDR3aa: CASSTLPSGLSTDTQYF
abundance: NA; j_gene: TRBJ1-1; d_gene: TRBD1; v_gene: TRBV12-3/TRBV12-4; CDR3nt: TGTGCCAGCAGCCTCGGTTTGGGACAGGGGGACACTGAAGCTTTCTTT; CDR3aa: CASSLGLGQGDTEAFF
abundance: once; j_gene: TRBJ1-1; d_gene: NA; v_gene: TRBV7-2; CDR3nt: TGTGCCAGCAGCCAACGACAGGCCAAAAACACTGAAGCTTTCTTT; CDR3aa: CASSQRQAKNTEAFF
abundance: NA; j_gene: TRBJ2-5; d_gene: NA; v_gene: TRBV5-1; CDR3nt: TGCGCCAGCAGCCGTTCTAGCGCACAAGAGACCCAGTACTTC; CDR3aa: CASSRSSAQETQYF
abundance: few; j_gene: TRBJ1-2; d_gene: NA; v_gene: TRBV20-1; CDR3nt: TGCAGTGCTAGCTATCTGACCTATGGCTACACCTTC; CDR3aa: CSASYLTYGYTF
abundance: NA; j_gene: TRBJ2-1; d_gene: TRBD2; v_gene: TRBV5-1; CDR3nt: TGCGCCAGCAGCTTGGCACTAGCGGGGGGAGAGAGGTTGGACGAGCAGTTCTTC; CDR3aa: CASSLALAGGERLDEQFF
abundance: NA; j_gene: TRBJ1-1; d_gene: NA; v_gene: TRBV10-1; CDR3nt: TGCGCCAGCAGTGAGTATGGCAGAAACAATGAAGCTTTCTTT; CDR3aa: CASSEYGRNNEAFF
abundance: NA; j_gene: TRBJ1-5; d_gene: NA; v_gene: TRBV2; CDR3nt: TGTGCCTGGAGATCGTGGGAAAGCAATCAGCCCCAGCATTTT; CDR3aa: CAWRSWESNQPQHF
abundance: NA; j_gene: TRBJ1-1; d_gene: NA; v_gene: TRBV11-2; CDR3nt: TGTGCCAGCAGCCTCGCCCGGTCTGAAGCTTTCTTT; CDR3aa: CASSLARSEAFF
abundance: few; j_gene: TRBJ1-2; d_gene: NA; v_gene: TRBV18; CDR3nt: TGTGCCAGCTCACCACGCCAGGGTGATAACTATGGCTACACCTTC; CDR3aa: CASSPRQGDNYGYTF
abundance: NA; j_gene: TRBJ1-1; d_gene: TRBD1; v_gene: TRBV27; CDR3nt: TGTGCCACGCACGAACAGGGGCCGAACACTGAAGCTTTCTTT; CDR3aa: CATHEQGPNTEAFF
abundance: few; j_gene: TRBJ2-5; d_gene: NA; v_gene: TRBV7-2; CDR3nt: TGTGCCAGCAGCTTAGTTCCTACGGGGGAGACCCAGTACTTC; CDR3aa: CASSLVPTGETQYF
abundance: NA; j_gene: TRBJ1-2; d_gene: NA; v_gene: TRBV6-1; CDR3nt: TGTGCCAGCAACTTGGGGGCTTCGGGCTATGGCTACACCTTC; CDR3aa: CASNLGASGYGYTF
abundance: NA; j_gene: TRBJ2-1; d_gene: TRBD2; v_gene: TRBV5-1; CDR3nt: TGCGCCAGCAGCTGGAGCGGGACTACCTACAATGAGCAGTTCTTC; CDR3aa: CASSWSGTTYNEQFF
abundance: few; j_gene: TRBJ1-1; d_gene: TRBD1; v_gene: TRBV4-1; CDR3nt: TGCGCCAGCAGCCAATCCGGAGGGATGAGGGGGCGTATAGCTGAAGCTTTCTTT; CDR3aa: CASSQSGGMRGRIAEAFF
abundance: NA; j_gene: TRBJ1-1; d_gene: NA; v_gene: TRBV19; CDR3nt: TGTGCCAGTAGTATAGGCGGGACGAACACTGAAGCTTTCTTT; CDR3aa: CASSIGGTNTEAFF
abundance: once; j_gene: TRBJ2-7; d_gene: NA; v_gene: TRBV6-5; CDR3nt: TGTGCCAGCAGTTACAGCGTCGCCTACGAGCAGTACTTC; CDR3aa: CASSYSVAYEQYF
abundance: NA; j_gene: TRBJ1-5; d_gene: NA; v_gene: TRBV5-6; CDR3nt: TGTGCCAGCAGTTCAACCGCGGGACTCCACGATCAGCCCCAGCATTTT; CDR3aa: CASSSTAGLHDQPQHF
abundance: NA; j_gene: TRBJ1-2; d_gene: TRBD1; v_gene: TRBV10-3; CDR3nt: TGTGCCATCAGTGTAGCGGGACAGTCCAACTATGGCTACACCTTC; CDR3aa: CAISVAGQSNYGYTF
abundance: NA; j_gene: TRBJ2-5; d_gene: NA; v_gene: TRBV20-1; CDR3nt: TGCAGTGCTAGACCTAGGACAATACGCGGGACCCAGTACTTC; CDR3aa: CSARPRTIRGTQYF
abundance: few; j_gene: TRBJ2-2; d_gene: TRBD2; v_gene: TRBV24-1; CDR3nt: TGTGCCACCAGTGGCAGAGCGGGATACACCGGGGAGCTGTTTTTT; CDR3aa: CATSGRAGYTGELFF
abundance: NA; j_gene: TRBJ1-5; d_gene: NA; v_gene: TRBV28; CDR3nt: TGTGCCAGCAGTTTGCCAGAGAGCAGCAATCAGCCCCAGCATTTT; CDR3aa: CASSLPESSNQPQHF
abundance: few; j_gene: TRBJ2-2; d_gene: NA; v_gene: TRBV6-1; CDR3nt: TGTGCCACCCAAACCGGGACCAACACCGGGGAGCTGTTTTTT; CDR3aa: CATQTGTNTGELFF
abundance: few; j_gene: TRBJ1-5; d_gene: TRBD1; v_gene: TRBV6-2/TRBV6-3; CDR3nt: TGTGCCAGCAGTCGGGACAGGGCTGGCGACAATCAGCCCCAGCATTTT; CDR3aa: CASSRDRAGDNQPQHF
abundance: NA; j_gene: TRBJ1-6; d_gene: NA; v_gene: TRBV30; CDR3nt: TGTGCCTGGAGTGTCCCCCCGGGGAATTCACCCCTCCACTTT; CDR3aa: CAWSVPPGNSPLHF
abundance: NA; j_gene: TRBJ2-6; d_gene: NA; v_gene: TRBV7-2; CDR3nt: TGTGCCAGCAGCCCCAACACCAGACTTGACGTCCTGACTTTC; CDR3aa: CASSPNTRLDVLTF
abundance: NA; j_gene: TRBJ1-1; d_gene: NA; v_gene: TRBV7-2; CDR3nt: TGTGCCAGCAGCTTGTACAGTATGAACACTGAAGCTTTCTTT; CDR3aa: CASSLYSMNTEAFF
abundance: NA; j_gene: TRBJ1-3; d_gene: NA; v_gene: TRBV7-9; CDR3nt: TGTGCCAGCAGCCTGAATGCCTGGGGCTCTGGAAACACCATATATTTT; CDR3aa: CASSLNAWGSGNTIYF
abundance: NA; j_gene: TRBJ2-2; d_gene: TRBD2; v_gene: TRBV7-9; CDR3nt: TGTGCCAGCAGCACTCGGCGGGGGGTTCACACCGGGGAGCTGTTTTTT; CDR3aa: CASSTRRGVHTGELFF
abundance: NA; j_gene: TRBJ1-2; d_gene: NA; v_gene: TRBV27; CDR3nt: TGTGCCAGCAGTTTAGTTAGGGGAGCTGGCTACACCTTC; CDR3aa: CASSLVRGAGYTF
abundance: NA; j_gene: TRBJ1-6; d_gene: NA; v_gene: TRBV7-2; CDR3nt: TGTGCCAGCAGCCCGAGGGGTACGGGACTTAATTCACCCCTCCACTTT; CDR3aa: CASSPRGTGLNSPLHF
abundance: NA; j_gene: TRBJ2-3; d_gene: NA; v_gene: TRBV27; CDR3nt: TGTGCCAGCAGTTTTGGGGGACTGAGTTTCACAGATACGCAGTATTTT; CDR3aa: CASSFGGLSFTDTQYF
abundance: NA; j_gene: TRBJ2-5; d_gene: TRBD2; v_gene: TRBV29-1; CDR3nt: TGCAGCGCGAGACTAGCGGGACAAGAGACCCAGTACTTC; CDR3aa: CSARLAGQETQYF
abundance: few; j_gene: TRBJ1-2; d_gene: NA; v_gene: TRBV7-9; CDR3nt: TGTGCCAGCAGCTTGAGAGACTATGGCTACACCTTC; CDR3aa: CASSLRDYGYTF
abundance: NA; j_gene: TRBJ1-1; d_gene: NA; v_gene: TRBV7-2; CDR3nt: TGTGCCAGCAGCTTACGGGGTTTTGGGGGTGAAGCTTTCTTT; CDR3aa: CASSLRGFGGEAFF
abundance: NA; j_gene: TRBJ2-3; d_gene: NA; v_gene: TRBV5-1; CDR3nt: TGCGCCAGCAGCCCCGGGGGCGTGGAAGATACGCAGTATTTT; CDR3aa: CASSPGGVEDTQYF
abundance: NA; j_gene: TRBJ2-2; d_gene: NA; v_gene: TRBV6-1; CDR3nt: TGTGCCAGCAGTGAATGGTACAGGAGAACTACCGGGGAGCTGTTTTTT; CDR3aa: CASSEWYRRTTGELFF
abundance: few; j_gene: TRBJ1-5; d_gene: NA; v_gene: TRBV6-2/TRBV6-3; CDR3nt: TGTGCCAGCAGTTACCGGGGTCGGGGTCAGCCCCAGCATTTT; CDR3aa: CASSYRGRGQPQHF
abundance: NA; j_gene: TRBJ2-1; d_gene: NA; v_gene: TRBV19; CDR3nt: TGTGCCAGTAGTCCCCAGCGAGGGTCCTACAATGAGCAGTTCTTC; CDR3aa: CASSPQRGSYNEQFF
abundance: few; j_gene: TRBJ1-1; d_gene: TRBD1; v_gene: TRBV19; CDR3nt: TGTGCCAGTAGTAGCCTCGGGACAGACACTGAAGCTTTCTTT; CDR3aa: CASSSLGTDTEAFF
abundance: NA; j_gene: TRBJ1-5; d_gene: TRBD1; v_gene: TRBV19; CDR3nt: TGTGCCAGTCAGATGGACAGGGGGCGTAATCAGCCCCAGCATTTT; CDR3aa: CASQMDRGRNQPQHF
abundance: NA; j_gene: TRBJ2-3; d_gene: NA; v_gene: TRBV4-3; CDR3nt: TGCGCCAGCAGCCAAGGGCGGGCCTTTTCAGATACGCAGTATTTT; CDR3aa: CASSQGRAFSDTQYF
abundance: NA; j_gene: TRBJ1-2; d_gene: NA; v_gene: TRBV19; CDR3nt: TGTGCCAGTAGCCCACCCTCCCTCAGCGATCGGAATGGCTACACCTTC; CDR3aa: CASSPPSLSDRNGYTF
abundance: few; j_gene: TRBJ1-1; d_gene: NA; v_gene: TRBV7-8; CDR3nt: TGTGCCAGCACCTTAGACAGGAACACTGAAGCTTTCTTT; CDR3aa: CASTLDRNTEAFF
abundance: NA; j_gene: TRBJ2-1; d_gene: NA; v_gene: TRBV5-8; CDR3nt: TGTGCCAGCAGCTTGGTTCTCGGGAGCTCCTACAATGAGCAGTTCTTC; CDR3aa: CASSLVLGSSYNEQFF
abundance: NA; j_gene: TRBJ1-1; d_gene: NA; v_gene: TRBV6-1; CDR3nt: TGTGCCAGCAGTGAGAAAGTCAACACTGAAGCTTTCTTT; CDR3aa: CASSEKVNTEAFF
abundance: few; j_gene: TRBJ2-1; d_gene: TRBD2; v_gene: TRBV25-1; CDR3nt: TGTGCCAGCAGTGCTCCGAAAGAGCGGGAGCCCTACAATGAGCAGTTCTTC; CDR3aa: CASSAPKEREPYNEQFF